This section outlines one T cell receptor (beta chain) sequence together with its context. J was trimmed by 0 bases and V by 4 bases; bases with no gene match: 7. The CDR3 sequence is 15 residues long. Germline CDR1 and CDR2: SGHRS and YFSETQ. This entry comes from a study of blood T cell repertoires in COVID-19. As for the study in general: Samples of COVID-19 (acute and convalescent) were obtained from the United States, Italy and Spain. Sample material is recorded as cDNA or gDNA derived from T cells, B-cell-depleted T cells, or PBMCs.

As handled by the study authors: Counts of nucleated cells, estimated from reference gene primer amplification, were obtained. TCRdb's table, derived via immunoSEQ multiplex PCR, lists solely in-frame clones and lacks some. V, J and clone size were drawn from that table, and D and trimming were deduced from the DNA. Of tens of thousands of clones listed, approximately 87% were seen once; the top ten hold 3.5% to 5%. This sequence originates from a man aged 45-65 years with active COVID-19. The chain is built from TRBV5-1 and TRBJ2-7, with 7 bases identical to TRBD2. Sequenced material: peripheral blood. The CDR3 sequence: CASSRLGGNSYEQYF. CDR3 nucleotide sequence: TGCGCCAGCAGCCGGTTGGGGGGGAACTCCTACGAGCAGTACTTC.